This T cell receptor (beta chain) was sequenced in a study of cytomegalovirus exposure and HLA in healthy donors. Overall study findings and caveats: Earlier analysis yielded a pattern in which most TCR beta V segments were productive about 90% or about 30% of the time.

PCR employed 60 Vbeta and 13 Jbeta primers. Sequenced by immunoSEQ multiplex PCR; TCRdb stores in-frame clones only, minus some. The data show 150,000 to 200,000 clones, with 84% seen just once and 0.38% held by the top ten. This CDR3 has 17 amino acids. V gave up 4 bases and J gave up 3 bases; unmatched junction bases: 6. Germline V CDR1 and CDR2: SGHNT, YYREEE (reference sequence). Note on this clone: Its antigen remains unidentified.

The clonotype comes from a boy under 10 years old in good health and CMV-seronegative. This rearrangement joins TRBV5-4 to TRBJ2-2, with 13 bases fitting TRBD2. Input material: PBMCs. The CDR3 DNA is TGTGCCAGCAGCCCGCCGGGACTAGCGGGACACACCGGGGAGCTGTTTTTT. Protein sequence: CASSPPGLAGHTGELFF.